Listed below are T cell receptor beta chains from one sample, sequenced in a study of technical replicates of blood from four donors. Using immunoSEQ multiplex PCR, the repertoire was profiled, and TCRdb retains in-frame clones only, with some absent. The profile shows some 87,000 clones, 85% to 95% of them singletons. Sequenced sample: T cells isolated from PBMCs. These receptors all come from a human donor in good health. Both conserved end residues are part of each CDR3. The D gene is left open where the match is weak. Clone sizes are given selectively: once, few, many, or a class where the clone is expanded.

length	D	J	size	V	DNA	CDR3
14	NA	TRBJ2-7	NA	TRBV27	TGTGCCAGCAGCCCGACTAGTGGGGGCTACGAGCAGTACTTC	CASSPTSGGYEQYF
14	NA	TRBJ2-3	NA	TRBV11-3	TGTGCCAGCAGCTTAGGGGCAGGCACAGATACGCAGTATTTT	CASSLGAGTDTQYF
15	TRBD1	TRBJ1-5	NA	TRBV15	TGTGCCACCAGCATAGGGACAGTCTTAGATCAGCCCCAGCATTTT	CATSIGTVLDQPQHF
14	NA	TRBJ1-2	NA	TRBV7-3	TGTGCCAGCAGAAAGGCAGGAGGTCCTGGTGGCTACACCTTC	CASRKAGGPGGYTF
16	TRBD1	TRBJ1-3	NA	TRBV7-2	TGTGCCAGCAGCTTAACGTGGGACAGGTCTGGAAACACCATATATTTT	CASSLTWDRSGNTIYF
14	NA	TRBJ1-2	NA	TRBV6-1	TGTGCCAGCAGTGAAGCGCCAGGGTTTGGGGGCTACACCTTC	CASSEAPGFGGYTF
14	NA	TRBJ2-5	once	TRBV4-3	TGCGCCAGCAGCCAAGAACGGAGGGACGGGACCCAGTACTTC	CASSQERRDGTQYF
15	NA	TRBJ1-1	NA	TRBV6-5	TGTGCCAGCAGTTACTTATCCGACGGGGACACTGAAGCTTTCTTT	CASSYLSDGDTEAFF
14	TRBD1	TRBJ2-1	NA	TRBV5-4	TGTGCCAGCAGCCACGGGACAGGGGGCAATGAGCAGTTCTTC	CASSHGTGGNEQFF
15	NA	TRBJ1-4	NA	TRBV6-6	TGTGCCAGCAGTTACGCACGGGCAACTAATGAAAAACTGTTTTTT	CASSYARATNEKLFF
14	TRBD1	TRBJ2-7	NA	TRBV28	TGTGCCAGCACCCAACCGGGACAGACCTACGAGCAGTACTTC	CASTQPGQTYEQYF
12	NA	TRBJ2-1	once	TRBV15	TGTGCCACCGGGGCGGGGCCGGGTGAGCAGTTCTTC	CATGAGPGEQFF
17	TRBD1	TRBJ2-5	NA	TRBV4-3	TGCGCCAGCAGCCAAGAGAGACAGGGATGGTACCAAGAGACCCAGTACTTC	CASSQERQGWYQETQYF
18	TRBD1	TRBJ2-6	once	TRBV5-1	TGCGCCAGCAGCTTCTCCGGGACAGGGGGATCTGGGGCCAACGTCCTGACTTTC	CASSFSGTGGSGANVLTF
15	NA	TRBJ2-5	NA	TRBV5-1	TGCGCCAGCAGTCACCCCGGGAGAAACCAAGAGACCCAGTACTTC	CASSHPGRNQETQYF
13	TRBD2	TRBJ2-7	once	TRBV6-6	TGTGCCAGCTGCGGGACTAGCGGGGCCGAGCAGTACTTC	CASCGTSGAEQYF
12	NA	TRBJ2-7	once	TRBV13	TGTGCCAGCAGCCCAGGGATCCACGAGCAGTACTTC	CASSPGIHEQYF
14	NA	TRBJ2-7	NA	TRBV19	TGTGCCAGTAGGGGCCGGGAGTTAGTAGCCGAGCAGTACTTC	CASRGRELVAEQYF
14	NA	TRBJ1-1	few	TRBV7-9	TGTGCCAGCAGCTTAGGAGCAGGGAACACTGAAGCTTTCTTT	CASSLGAGNTEAFF
16	NA	TRBJ1-1	NA	TRBV6-5	TGTGCCAGCAGTTATTCACCCCGGAGGGGAGAAACTGAAGCTTTCTTT	CASSYSPRRGETEAFF
17	TRBD2	TRBJ2-5	NA	TRBV4-3	TGCGCCAGCAGCCAAGACCTAGCGGGAGGGCCAAGAGAGACCCAGTACTTC	CASSQDLAGGPRETQYF
14	NA	TRBJ1-2	NA	TRBV9	TGTGCCAGCAGCGTACGCCAGGGAGGGGGTGGCTACACCTTC	CASSVRQGGGGYTF
14	NA	TRBJ2-7	NA	TRBV5-1	TGCGCCAGCAGCTTTACAAGGGGCGGTTACGAGCAGTACTTC	CASSFTRGGYEQYF
17	TRBD1	TRBJ1-5	NA	TRBV2	TGTGCCAGCAGTCTCCGGGACAGGAGAGATAGCAATCAGCCCCAGCATTTT	CASSLRDRRDSNQPQHF
15	TRBD2	TRBJ2-1	NA	TRBV11-2	TGTGCCAGCAGCTCCGGGGGGAGCTCCTACAATGAGCAGTTCTTC	CASSSGGSSYNEQFF
16	TRBD2	TRBJ2-5	NA	TRBV11-3	TGTGCCAGCAGCCCTCTGACTAGCGGGAGGGGAGGGACCCAGTACTTC	CASSPLTSGRGGTQYF
13	NA	TRBJ1-1	NA	TRBV27	TGTGCCAGCAGCCATGCGCAGAACACTGAAGCTTTCTTT	CASSHAQNTEAFF
14	TRBD1	TRBJ1-1	few	TRBV19	TGTGCCAGTAGTCCAACGGACAGGGGCACTGAAGCTTTCTTT	CASSPTDRGTEAFF
12	NA	TRBJ1-1	NA	TRBV11-3	TGTGCCAGCAGCCGCGGGAACACTGAAGCTTTCTTT	CASSRGNTEAFF
12	TRBD1	TRBJ1-2	NA	TRBV2	TGTGCCAGCAGTGGACAGGGCCACGGCTACACCTTC	CASSGQGHGYTF
11	NA	TRBJ2-3	NA	TRBV19	TGTGCCAGTAGTATGTCGGATACGCAGTATTTT	CASSMSDTQYF
15	TRBD1	TRBJ1-1	NA	TRBV19	TGTGCCAGCCAACCCGAGGGACAGGGCAGGGGTGCAGCTTTCTTT	CASQPEGQGRGAAFF
13	NA	TRBJ2-2	NA	TRBV6-4	TGTGCCAGCAGTGATCCTAACACCGGGGAGCTGTTTTTT	CASSDPNTGELFF
15	NA	TRBJ2-5	NA	TRBV19	TGTGCCAGTAGTAGGGACGGGACACCCCATTGGGCCCAGTACTTC	CASSRDGTPHWAQYF
13	NA	TRBJ2-5	NA	TRBV7-9	TGTGCCAGCGGAAGAAGCGGGCAAGAGACCCAGTACTTC	CASGRSGQETQYF
15	TRBD1	TRBJ1-5	NA	TRBV4-1	TGCGCCAGCAGGGACCTCAGGGGGCGGCATCAGCCCCAGCATTTT	CASRDLRGRHQPQHF
14	NA	TRBJ2-1	NA	TRBV29-1	TGCAGCGTTGAAACAGCGGGTCGTAACAATGAGCAGTTCTTC	CSVETAGRNNEQFF
16	TRBD1	TRBJ1-1	NA	TRBV2	TGTGCCAGCAGTGAGGGGACAGGGAGGGGATGGACTGAAGCTTTCTTT	CASSEGTGRGWTEAFF
17	TRBD1	TRBJ2-6	NA	TRBV5-8	TGTGCCAGCAGCCCCCGGGACAGGGTATCTGGGGCCAACGTCCTGACTTTC	CASSPRDRVSGANVLTF
15	NA	TRBJ2-5	NA	TRBV19	TGTGCCAGTAGTAGTTGGGGCCAGGGACAAGAGACCCAGTACTTC	CASSSWGQGQETQYF
11	NA	TRBJ1-1	NA	TRBV19	TGTGCCAGTAGTCGGGGGAGCGAAGCTTTCTTT	CASSRGSEAFF
14	NA	TRBJ1-1	NA	TRBV2	TGTGCCAGCAGCCGTAGAGGGGAGGGCACTGAAGCTTTCTTT	CASSRRGEGTEAFF
15	TRBD1	TRBJ2-1	once	TRBV5-1	TGCGCCAGCCGGGGCGGGACAGGGGACACAGGTGAGCAGTTCTTC	CASRGGTGDTGEQFF
12	TRBD2	TRBJ2-1	NA	TRBV29-1	TGCAGCGTTGTACTAGCGGGATTTCGCCCGTTCTTC	CSVVLAGFRPFF
14	NA	TRBJ1-1	few	TRBV25-1	TGTGCCAGCATGTCTTATCGAGAGAACACTGAAGCTTTCTTT	CASMSYRENTEAFF
10	TRBD2	TRBJ2-1	NA	TRBV6-6	TGTGCCAGCAGCGGGAGGGAGCAGTTCTTC	CASSGREQFF
13	NA	TRBJ2-7	NA	TRBV5-4	TGTGCCAGCAGCTTGGAACGGGGAGACGAGCAGTACTTC	CASSLERGDEQYF
14	NA	TRBJ1-2	NA	TRBV15	TGTGCCACCAGCGGGACAACTCACCTCTATGGCTACACCTTC	CATSGTTHLYGYTF
14	NA	TRBJ1-2	NA	TRBV6-5	TGTGCCAGCAGTTACTTAGGACAGAACTATGGCTACACCTTC	CASSYLGQNYGYTF
13	NA	TRBJ2-1	NA	TRBV7-9	TGTGCCAGCCTGAATGGGCTTTACAATGAGCAGTTCTTC	CASLNGLYNEQFF
17	NA	TRBJ1-2	NA	TRBV11-2	TGTGCCAGCAGCTTAGAGGCGGGGGCAGGGGCTAACTATGGCTACACCTTC	CASSLEAGAGANYGYTF
14	NA	TRBJ1-5	once	TRBV7-8	TGTGCCAGCAGCTTAGGGTCGGACTATCAGCCCCAGCATTTT	CASSLGSDYQPQHF
16	NA	TRBJ2-1	NA	TRBV11-3	TGTGCCAGCAGCCCCAGGGTAGCAGGCCCTAACAATGAGCAGTTCTTC	CASSPRVAGPNNEQFF
13	NA	TRBJ1-1	NA	TRBV6-1	TGTGCCAGCAGTGAAGCTTTTGGGAGGAAAGCTTTCTTT	CASSEAFGRKAFF
13	NA	TRBJ2-1	NA	TRBV14	TGTGCCAGCAGCCAAGGGGTCCGCGGAGAGCAGTTCTTC	CASSQGVRGEQFF
18	TRBD2	TRBJ2-7	NA	TRBV7-3	TGTGCCAGCAGGGGGGGCTCTAGCGGGAGTGGTATCTCCTACGAGCAGTACTTC	CASRGGSSGSGISYEQYF
15	NA	TRBJ2-3	NA	TRBV10-3	TGTGCCATCAGTGAGTCTAGCGGTTCCACAGATACGCAGTATTTT	CAISESSGSTDTQYF